This TCR beta chain was obtained from a study of blood T cell repertoires in COVID-19. Overall study context: Sites in the United States, Italy and Spain provided acute and convalescent COVID-19 samples. PBMCs, B-cell-depleted T cells, or T cells provided the cDNA or gDNA that made up the material.

The Seattle patients, enrolled during active infection, were followed longitudinally. Authors' processing steps: Nucleated cell counts were estimated from reference gene primer amplification. The repertoire was sequenced with immunoSEQ multiplex PCR; TCRdb's copy has only in-frame clones and lacks some. That table is the source of V, J and clone size, and D and trimming were worked out from the DNA. The sample consists of approximately 350,000 clones, about 88% of them appearing once. The source is a woman in her fifties or sixties with COVID-19, enrolled during active disease. The source material was peripheral blood.

The CDR3, as DNA: TGTGCCACCAGCAGTGGACCGGGGTTTACACCTGAAGCTTTCTTT. Residues: CATSSGPGFTPEAFF. J is TRBJ1-1 and V is TRBV15, with D hard to call. The CDR3 extends over 15 amino acids. The germline V and J ends were trimmed by 3 bases and 6 bases, with 17 bases remaining between them. From germline, CDR1 is LNHNV and CDR2 YYDKDF (reference sequence). The whole variable domain, filled in from reference TRBV15 and TRBJ1-1, reads DAMVIQNPRYQVTQFGKPVTLSCSQTLNHNVMYWYQQKSSQAPKLLFHYYDKDFNNEADTPDNFQSRRPNTSFCFLDIRSPGLGDTAMYLCATSSGPGFTPEAFFGQGTRLTVV.